This T cell receptor (beta chain) stems from a study of T-cell reconstitution after alpha-beta-depleted transplantation in children. General observations from the study: One year post-transplant, T-cell counts and diversity were largely derived from T cells produced anew.

A TCRbeta library incorporating unique molecular identifiers was prepared. TCRdb re-derived calls from the PCR reads in MiXCR, one entry per CDR3 protein. Of 800,000 to 1,000,000 distinct CDR3 sequences listed, less than 30% are singletons. On this clonotype itself: Antigen specificity is unknown.

This receptor was taken from a boy under three years old who had a stem cell transplant for SCID, so the T cells may come from the graft donor. Sequences were derived from PBMCs, mostly from graft donor cells, sampled 360 days after TCRalphabeta/CD19-depleted stem cell transplant.

The chain's CDR3 is CSVEGMEDRGGDTQYF. In DNA form, the CDR3 reads TGCAGCGTTGAGGGGATGGAGGACAGGGGAGGAGATACGCAGTATTTT. The chain joins TRBV29-1 to TRBJ2-3; 9 bases align to TRBD1. Trimming took 3 bases from V and 5 from J; bases not matched to a gene: 12. In germline, CDR1 is SQVTM, CDR2 ANQGSEA. The CDR3 length is 16 residues.